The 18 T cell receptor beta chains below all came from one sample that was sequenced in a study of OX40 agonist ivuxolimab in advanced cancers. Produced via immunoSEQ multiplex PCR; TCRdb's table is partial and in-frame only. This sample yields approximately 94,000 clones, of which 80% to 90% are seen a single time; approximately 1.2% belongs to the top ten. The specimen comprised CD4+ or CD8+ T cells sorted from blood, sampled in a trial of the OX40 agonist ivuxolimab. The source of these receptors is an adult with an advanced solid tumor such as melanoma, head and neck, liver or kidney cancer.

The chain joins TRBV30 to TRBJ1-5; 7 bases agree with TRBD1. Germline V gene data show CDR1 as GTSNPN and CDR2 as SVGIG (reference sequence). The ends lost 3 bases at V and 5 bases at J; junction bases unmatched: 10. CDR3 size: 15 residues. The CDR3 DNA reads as TGTGCCTGGAGACAAAGACAGGGTCCTTATCAGCCCCAGCATTTT. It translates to CAWRQRQGPYQPQHF.

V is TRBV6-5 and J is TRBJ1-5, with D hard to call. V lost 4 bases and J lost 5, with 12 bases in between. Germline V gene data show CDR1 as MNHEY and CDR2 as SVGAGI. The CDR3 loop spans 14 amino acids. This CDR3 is CASSLSVRDQPQHF. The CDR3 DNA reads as TGTGCCAGCAGTTTATCGGTACGTGATCAGCCCCAGCATTTT.

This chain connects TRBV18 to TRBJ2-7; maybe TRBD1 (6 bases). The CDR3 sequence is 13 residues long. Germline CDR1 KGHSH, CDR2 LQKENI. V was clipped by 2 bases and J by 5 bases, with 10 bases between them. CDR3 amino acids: CASSPGQRNEQYV. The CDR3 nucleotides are TGTGCCAGCTCACCAGGACAGCGAAACGAGCAGTACGTC.

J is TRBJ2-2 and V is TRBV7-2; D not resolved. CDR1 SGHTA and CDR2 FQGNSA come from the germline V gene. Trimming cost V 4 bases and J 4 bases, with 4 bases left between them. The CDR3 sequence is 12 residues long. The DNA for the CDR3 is TGTGCCAGCAGCTCTTTCACCGGGGAGCTGTTTTTT. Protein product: CASSSFTGELFF.

In DNA form, the CDR3 reads TGTGCCAGCAGCCCGACTAGCGGGGGGGAAGAGACCCAGTACTTC. Translation gives CASSPTSGGEETQYF. The chain is built from TRBV28 and TRBJ2-5; 14 bases are shared with TRBD2. CDR1 is MDHEN and CDR2 is SYDVKM in the germline V gene. Unmatched junction bases numbered 3, after V lost 6 bases and J lost 3 bases. This CDR3 region has 15 residues.

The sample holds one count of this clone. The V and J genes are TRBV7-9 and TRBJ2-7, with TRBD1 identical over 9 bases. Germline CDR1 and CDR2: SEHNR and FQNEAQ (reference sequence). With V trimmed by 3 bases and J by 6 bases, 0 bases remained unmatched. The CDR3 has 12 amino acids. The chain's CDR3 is CASSLDRGEQYF. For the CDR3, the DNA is TGTGCCAGCAGCTTGGACAGGGGCGAGCAGTACTTC.

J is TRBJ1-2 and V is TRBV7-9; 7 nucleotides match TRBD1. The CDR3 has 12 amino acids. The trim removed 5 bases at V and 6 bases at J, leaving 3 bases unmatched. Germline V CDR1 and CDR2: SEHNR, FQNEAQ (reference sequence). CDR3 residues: CASSEGGHGYTF. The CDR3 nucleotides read TGTGCCAGCAGCGAAGGGGGCCATGGCTACACCTTC.

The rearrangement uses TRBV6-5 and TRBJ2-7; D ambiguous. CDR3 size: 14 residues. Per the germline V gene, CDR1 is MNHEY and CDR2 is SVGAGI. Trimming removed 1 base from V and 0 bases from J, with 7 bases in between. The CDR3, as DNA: TGTGCCAGCAGTTACTGGGGAAGCTCCTACGAGCAGTACTTC. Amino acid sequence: CASSYWGSSYEQYF.

The CDR3 region is CASSQRGQGKGNEQFF. Here the CDR3 DNA reads TGCGCCAGCAGCCAGAGAGGGCAGGGGAAGGGCAATGAGCAGTTCTTC. The V call is TRBV5-1, the J call TRBJ2-1; D is perhaps TRBD1 (6 bases). Trimming removed 4 bases at V and 6 bases at J, with 20 bases between. This CDR3 is 16 amino acids long. Germline V gene lookup returns CDR1 SGHRS and CDR2 YFSETQ. The full variable domain, in which reference TRBV5-1 and TRBJ2-1 provide the parts outside the CDR3, is KAGVTQTPRYLIKTRGQQVTLSCSPISGHRSVSWYQQTPGQGLQFLFEYFSETQRNKGNFPGRFSGRQFSNSRSEMNVSTLELGDSALYLCASSQRGQGKGNEQFFGPGTRLTVL.

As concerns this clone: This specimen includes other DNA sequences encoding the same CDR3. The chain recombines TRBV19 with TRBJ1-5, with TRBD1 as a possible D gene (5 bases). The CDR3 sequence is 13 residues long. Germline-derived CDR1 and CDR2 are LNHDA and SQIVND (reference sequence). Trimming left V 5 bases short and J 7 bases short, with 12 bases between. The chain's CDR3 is CASSRQGDQPQHF. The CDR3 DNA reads TGTGCCAGTAGTCGCCAAGGGGACCAGCCCCAGCATTTT.

The CDR3 coding sequence is TGTGCCAGCAGCTTAACCCTGGACAGTTCAGAAGCTTTCTTT. Translating it yields CASSLTLDSSEAFF. The V gene is TRBV7-3, the J gene TRBJ1-1, with D perhaps matching TRBD1 (6 bases). V was cut by 0 bases and J by 8 bases, with 13 bases left in between. From germline, CDR1 is SGHTA and CDR2 FQGTGA. The CDR3 runs to 14 residues. Full variable domain (remainder filled in from reference TRBV7-3 and TRBJ1-1): GAGVSQTPSNKVTEKGKYVELRCDPISGHTALYWYRQSLGQGPEFLIYFQGTGAADDSGLPNDRFFAVRPEGSVSTLKIQRTERGDSAVYLCASSLTLDSSEAFFGQGTRLTVV.

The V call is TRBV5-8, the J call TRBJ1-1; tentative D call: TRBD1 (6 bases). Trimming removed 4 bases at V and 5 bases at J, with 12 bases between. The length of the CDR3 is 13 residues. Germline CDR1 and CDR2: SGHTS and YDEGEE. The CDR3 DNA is TGTGCCAGCAGCAATTACAGGGAAACTGAAGCTTTCTTT. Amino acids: CASSNYRETEAFF.

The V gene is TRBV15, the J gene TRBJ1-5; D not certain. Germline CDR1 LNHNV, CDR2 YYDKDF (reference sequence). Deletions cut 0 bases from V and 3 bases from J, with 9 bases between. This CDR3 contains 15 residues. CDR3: CATSRDQQYNQPQHF. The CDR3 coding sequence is TGTGCCACCAGCAGAGATCAACAGTACAATCAGCCCCAGCATTTT.

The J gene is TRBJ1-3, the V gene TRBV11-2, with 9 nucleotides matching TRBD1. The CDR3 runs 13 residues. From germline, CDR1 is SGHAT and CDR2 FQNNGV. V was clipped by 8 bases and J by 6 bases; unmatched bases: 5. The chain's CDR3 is CASLRQGENTIYF. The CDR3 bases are TGTGCCAGCCTCCGACAGGGGGAAAACACCATATATTTT.

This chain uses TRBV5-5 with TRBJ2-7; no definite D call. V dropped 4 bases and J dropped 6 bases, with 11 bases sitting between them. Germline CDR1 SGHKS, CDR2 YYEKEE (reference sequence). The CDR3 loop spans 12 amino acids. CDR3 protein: CASSVSWAEQYF. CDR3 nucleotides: TGTGCCAGCAGCGTGAGTTGGGCCGAGCAGTACTTC. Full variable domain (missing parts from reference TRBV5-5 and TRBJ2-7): DAGVTQSPTHLIKTRGQQVTLRCSPISGHKSVSWYQQVLGQGPQFIFQYYEKEERGRGNFPDRFSARQFPNYSSELNVNALLLGDSALYLCASSVSWAEQYFGPGTRLTVT.

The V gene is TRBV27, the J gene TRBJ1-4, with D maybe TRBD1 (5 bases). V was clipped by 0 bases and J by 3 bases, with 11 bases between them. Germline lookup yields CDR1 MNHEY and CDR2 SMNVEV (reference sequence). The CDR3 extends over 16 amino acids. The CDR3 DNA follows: TGTGCCAGCAGTTTATCGAGACAGCACCCTAATGAAAAACTGTTTTTT. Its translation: CASSLSRQHPNEKLFF.

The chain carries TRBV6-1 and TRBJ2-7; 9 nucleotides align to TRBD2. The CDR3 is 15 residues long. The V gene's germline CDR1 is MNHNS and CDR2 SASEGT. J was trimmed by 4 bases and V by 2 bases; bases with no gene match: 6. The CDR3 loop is CASSERGSGGYEQYV. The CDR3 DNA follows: TGTGCCAGCAGTGAAAGGGGTAGCGGGGGTTACGAGCAGTACGTC.

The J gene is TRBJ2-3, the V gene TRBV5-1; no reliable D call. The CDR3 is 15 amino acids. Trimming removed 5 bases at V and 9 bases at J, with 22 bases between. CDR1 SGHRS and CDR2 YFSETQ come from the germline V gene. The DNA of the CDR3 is TGCGCCAGCAGTTCTGACTCCGGGCCGCGATACACGCAGTATTTT. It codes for CASSSDSGPRYTQYF.